This T cell receptor beta chain originates from a study of shared clonotypes between healthy human individuals. The wider study: Each donor had three CD4 naive, three CD4 memory, two CD8 naive and one CD8 memory plate. Notes on the study in general: Sample collection involved blood only; tissue repertoires are likely different.

Researchers divided each subset's genomic DNA evenly across several immunoSEQ plates. The method was immunoSEQ multiplex PCR; TCRdb's version includes in-frame clones alone and lacks a portion of them. The sample holds millions of clones; just over 90% are singletons and the top ten take around 0.14%. On this clone: No antigen is known for it. This sample also contains other DNA sequences that code for the same CDR3.

All participating donors were Caucasian adults from Nashville, Tennessee. Trimming cost V 1 base and J 2 bases, with 4 bases left between them. The CDR3 has 13 residues. Germline V lookup: CDR1 SEHNR, CDR2 FQNEAQ (reference sequence). The sample consisted of naive CD4+ T cells sorted from blood. Stated subset: CD45RA+ positively selected. This TCR came from a man in his late teens or twenties in good health. The V call is TRBV7-9, the J call TRBJ2-3; D remains unclear. The chain's CDR3 is CASSLGHTDTQYF. In DNA form, the CDR3 reads TGTGCCAGCAGCTTAGGACACACAGATACGCAGTATTTT. Looking up the rest from reference TRBV7-9 and TRBJ2-3 gives the full variable domain: DTGVSQNPRHKITKRGQNVTFRCDPISEHNRLYWYRQTLGQGPEFLTYFQNEAQLEKSRLLSDRFSAERPKGSFSTLEIQRTEQGDSAMYLCASSLGHTDTQYFGPGTRLTVL.